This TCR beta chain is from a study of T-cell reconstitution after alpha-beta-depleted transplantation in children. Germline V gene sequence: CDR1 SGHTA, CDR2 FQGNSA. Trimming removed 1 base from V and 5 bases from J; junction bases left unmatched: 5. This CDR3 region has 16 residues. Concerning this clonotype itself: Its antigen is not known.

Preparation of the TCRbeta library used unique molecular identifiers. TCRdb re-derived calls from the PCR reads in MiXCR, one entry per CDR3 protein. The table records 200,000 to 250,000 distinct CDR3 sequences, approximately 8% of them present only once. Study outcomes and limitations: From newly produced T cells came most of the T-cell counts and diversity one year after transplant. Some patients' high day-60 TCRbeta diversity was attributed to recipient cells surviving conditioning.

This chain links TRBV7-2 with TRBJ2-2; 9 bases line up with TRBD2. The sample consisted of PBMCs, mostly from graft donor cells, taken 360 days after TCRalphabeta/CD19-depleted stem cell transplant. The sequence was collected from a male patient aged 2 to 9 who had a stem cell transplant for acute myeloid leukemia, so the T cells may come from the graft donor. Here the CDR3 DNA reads TGTGCCAGCAGCTTAGTGGCGGGAGGGAGTACCGGGGAGCTGTTTTTT. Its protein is CASSLVAGGSTGELFF.